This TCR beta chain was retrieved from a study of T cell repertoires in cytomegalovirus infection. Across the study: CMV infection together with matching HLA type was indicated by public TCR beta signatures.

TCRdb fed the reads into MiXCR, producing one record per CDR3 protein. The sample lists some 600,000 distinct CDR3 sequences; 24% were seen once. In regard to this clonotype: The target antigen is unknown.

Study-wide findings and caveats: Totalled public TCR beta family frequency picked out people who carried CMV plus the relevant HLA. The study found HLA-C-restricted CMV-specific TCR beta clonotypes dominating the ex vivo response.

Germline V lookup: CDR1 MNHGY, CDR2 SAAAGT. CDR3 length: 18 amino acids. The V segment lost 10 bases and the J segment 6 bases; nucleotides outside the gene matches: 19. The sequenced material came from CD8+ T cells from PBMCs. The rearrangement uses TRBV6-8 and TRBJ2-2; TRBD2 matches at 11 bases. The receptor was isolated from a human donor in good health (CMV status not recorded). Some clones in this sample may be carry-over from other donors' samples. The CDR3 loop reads CATNSGTSGDPGAGELFF. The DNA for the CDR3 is TGTGCCACCAACTCCGGGACTAGCGGTGACCCGGGGGCCGGGGAGCTGTTTTTT.